The TCR beta chain under discussion was sequenced for a study of chemoradiotherapy in HPV16-positive cancers. Per the germline V gene, CDR1 is SGHTA and CDR2 is FQGTGA. The CDR3 runs to 15 residues. Trimming removed 2 bases at V and 7 bases at J, with 17 bases between. Repertoires were generated with immunoSEQ multiplex PCR, while TCRdb's copy carries only in-frame clones and drops some. The sample holds 29,000 or so clones; over 85% are singletons and the top ten take 18%. The receptor comes from a human donor with HPV-associated anogenital cancer. The V gene is TRBV7-3, the J gene TRBJ1-2, with TRBD1 as a possible D gene (6 bases). The sample here was blood, taken from a patient who underwent chemoradiotherapy. CDR3 amino acids: CASSLDGAGAGGYTF. DNA for the CDR3: TGTGCCAGCAGCTTAGATGGTGCAGGGGCGGGTGGCTACACCTTC.